What follows describes a single T cell receptor beta chain. Antigen unknown. These data belong to a study of cytomegalovirus exposure and HLA in healthy donors. Findings and caveats of the study: Specific recognition of CMV antigens was confirmed in vitro for a few chains (all CMV-associated). The study labeled more than 150 TCR beta chains cytomegalovirus-associated. Most TCRs appeared rarely, but some public TCRs recurred in many donors.

The CDR3 covers 15 residues. V trimming: 0 bases; J trimming: 2 bases; junction bases outside the gene matches: 3. Germline CDR1 reads LNHNV; CDR2 reads YYDKDF (reference sequence). The method was immunoSEQ multiplex PCR; TCRdb's version includes in-frame clones alone and lacks a portion of them. This repertoire shows around 56,000 clones, roughly nine tenths found once; its top ten account for about 16%. This receptor was obtained from a woman between 18 and 29 years old in good health and CMV-seronegative. The genes are TRBV15 and TRBJ2-7; 8 nucleotides align to TRBD2. Specimen: PBMCs. The CDR3 is CATSREGLAPYEQYF. In nucleotides, the CDR3 is TGTGCCACCAGCAGAGAAGGACTAGCCCCCTACGAGCAGTACTTC.